This T cell receptor (beta chain) came from a study of shared clonotypes between healthy human individuals. A word on this clone: Other DNA sequences in this sample translate to the same CDR3.

Germline values: CDR1 SGDLS, CDR2 YYNGEE. There are 13 residues in the CDR3. Trimming removed 0 bases from V and 3 bases from J, with 6 bases in between. Libraries were prepared by immunoSEQ multiplex PCR; TCRdb keeps only in-frame clonotypes and omits some of them. Of approximately 1,500,000 clones in the sample, approximately 97% were seen once. Sequenced input: naive CD4+ T cells sorted from blood. Subset noted: CD45RA+ positively selected. The origin of this receptor is a man younger than 45 in good health. The rearrangement links TRBV9 to TRBJ1-2; D is unresolved. This chain's CDR3 is CASSVEGDYGYTF. In nucleotides, the CDR3 is TGTGCCAGCAGCGTAGAGGGTGACTATGGCTACACCTTC.